This is a list of T cell receptor beta chains from one sample in a study of blood T cell repertoires in COVID-19. Profiled with immunoSEQ multiplex PCR; TCRdb holds only in-frame clones, not every one. The repertoire holds just over 90,000 clones, with 75% to 90% as singletons. Source material: peripheral blood. The receptors derive from a woman older than 75 with acute or convalescent COVID-19. CDR3s include the opening cysteine and the closing phenylalanine or tryptophan. Each record gives: J gene, clone size, V gene, D gene, CDR3 DNA, CDR3 protein. The D gene is left open where the match is weak. Rows give clone size only sometimes, using once, few, many, or a class for an expanded clone.

j_call: TRBJ1-2
clone_size: .
v_call: TRBV6-6
d_call: TRBD1
cdr3_nt: TGTGCCAGCAGTTCACAGACAGGGGGCAGCTATGGCTACACCTTC
cdr3_aa: CASSSQTGGSYGYTF

j_call: TRBJ2-1
clone_size: .
v_call: TRBV21-1
d_call: .
cdr3_nt: TGTGCCAGCAGCGCCCAGTCGGGACAGACACTCTACAATGAGCAGTTCTTC
cdr3_aa: CASSAQSGQTLYNEQFF

j_call: TRBJ1-5
clone_size: .
v_call: TRBV5-1
d_call: .
cdr3_nt: TGCGCCAGCAGCTTGGACGCAGGTTCCCATCAGCCCCAGCATTTT
cdr3_aa: CASSLDAGSHQPQHF

j_call: TRBJ1-5
clone_size: once
v_call: TRBV2
d_call: .
cdr3_nt: TGTGCCAGCAAAGAGGGAGAGTATAGCAATCAGCCCCAGCATTTT
cdr3_aa: CASKEGEYSNQPQHF

j_call: TRBJ2-3
clone_size: .
v_call: TRBV29-1
d_call: .
cdr3_nt: TGCAGCTATGGGGGCGGGGGCCCGGATACGCAGTATTTT
cdr3_aa: CSYGGGGPDTQYF

j_call: TRBJ2-7
clone_size: .
v_call: TRBV3-1/TRBV3-2
d_call: .
cdr3_nt: TGTGCCAGCAGCCAGGGGGCACGGACGACCCTAATGGAGCAGTACTTC
cdr3_aa: CASSQGARTTLMEQYF

j_call: TRBJ2-3
clone_size: .
v_call: TRBV4-1
d_call: .
cdr3_nt: TGCGCCAGCAGCCAAGCCTACAGGGCCACGACAGATACGCAGTATTTT
cdr3_aa: CASSQAYRATTDTQYF

j_call: TRBJ1-1
clone_size: .
v_call: TRBV6-6
d_call: .
cdr3_nt: TGTGCCAGCAGCCAGAGGTTGAACACTGAAGCTTTCTTT
cdr3_aa: CASSQRLNTEAFF

j_call: TRBJ2-5
clone_size: .
v_call: TRBV7-9
d_call: .
cdr3_nt: TGTGCCAGCAGCGCCTCCGGCTTGTCTAGGAAAGAGACCCAGTACTTC
cdr3_aa: CASSASGLSRKETQYF

j_call: TRBJ2-3
clone_size: .
v_call: TRBV24-1
d_call: .
cdr3_nt: TGTGCCACCAGTATACAGGGCACAGATACGCAGTATTTT
cdr3_aa: CATSIQGTDTQYF

j_call: TRBJ1-5
clone_size: .
v_call: TRBV7-8
d_call: .
cdr3_nt: TGTGCCAGCAGCTGGGGGGACCCTAGCAATCAGCCCCAGCATTTT
cdr3_aa: CASSWGDPSNQPQHF

j_call: TRBJ2-5
clone_size: .
v_call: TRBV9
d_call: TRBD2
cdr3_nt: TGTGCCAGCAGCGTCGGACTAGCGGGGCCCCAAGAGACCCAGTACTTC
cdr3_aa: CASSVGLAGPQETQYF

j_call: TRBJ1-1
clone_size: .
v_call: TRBV11-3
d_call: TRBD1
cdr3_nt: TGTGCCAGCAGCTCGACCGGGACAGCGAACACTGAAGCTTTCTTT
cdr3_aa: CASSSTGTANTEAFF

j_call: TRBJ2-2
clone_size: .
v_call: TRBV3-1/TRBV3-2
d_call: TRBD2
cdr3_nt: TGTGCCAGCAGCCAGGCTAGCGGGGGGGCCGCCGGGGAGCTGTTTTTT
cdr3_aa: CASSQASGGAAGELFF

j_call: TRBJ2-1
clone_size: .
v_call: TRBV6-5
d_call: TRBD2
cdr3_nt: TGTGCCAGCAGTTACTTGACTAGCGCCTACAATGAGCAGTTCTTC
cdr3_aa: CASSYLTSAYNEQFF

j_call: TRBJ1-5
clone_size: .
v_call: TRBV2
d_call: .
cdr3_nt: TGTGCCAGCAGTGAAGGCGAACAGCAGCCCCAGCATTTT
cdr3_aa: CASSEGEQQPQHF